These 2 T cell receptor beta chains originate from one sample sequenced in a study of blood T cells in healthy people across ages. Together with a sample-barcoded 5' primer, a J-beta primer mix was included in a second PCR lasting 7 to 11 cycles. From the 5' RACE reads, TCRdb called clonotypes with MiXCR, one entry per CDR3 protein. The sample shows roughly 1 million distinct CDR3 sequences, approximately 26% of them seen only once. The sample also formed part of further work on T cells of mothers and their children.

The sample comprised blood. The source is a girl between 2 and 10 years old in good health.

This clonotype was counted between two and nine times. The V gene is TRBV7-9, the J gene TRBJ2-1, with a weak D call TRBD2 (5 bases). CDR3 size: 11 residues. Germline CDR1 reads SEHNR; CDR2 reads FQNEAQ (reference sequence). V lost 5 bases and J 10 bases, leaving 9 bases between the germline ends. Here the CDR3 reads CASSERREQFF. DNA of the CDR3: TGTGCCAGCAGCGAGAGGAGGGAGCAGTTCTTC. Supplemented by reference TRBV7-9 and TRBJ2-1, the full variable domain reads DTGVSQNPRHKITKRGQNVTFRCDPISEHNRLYWYRQTLGQGPEFLTYFQNEAQLEKSRLLSDRFSAERPKGSFSTLEIQRTEQGDSAMYLCASSERREQFFGPGTRLTVL.

The J gene is TRBJ1-5, the V gene TRBV12-3 or TRBV12-4; TRBD1 agrees at 8 bases. The CDR3 is made up of 14 amino acids. The V segment lost 4 bases and the J segment 7 bases; nucleotides outside the gene matches: 6. In DNA form, the CDR3 reads TGTGCCAGCAGTTCGGACAGGGTCTCCCAGCCCCAGCATTTT. Encoded protein: CASSSDRVSQPQHF.